This T cell receptor beta chain was captured in a study of T cell repertoires in cytomegalovirus infection. Across the study: Matching HLA type and CMV infection were both indicated by public TCR beta signatures.

TCRdb redid the calling of the reads with MiXCR, one entry per CDR3 protein. The data contain some 180,000 distinct CDR3 sequences, roughly 9% of them seen just once; the ten biggest clones take up about 4.6%. This clonotype has only a few counts. The V gene's germline CDR1 is LNHDA and CDR2 SQIVND (reference sequence). Between the trimmed V and J ends, which lost 4 bases and 6 bases, there was a span of 12 bases. CDR3 length: 13 amino acids. The origin of this receptor is a human donor in good health (CMV status not recorded). Some clones in this sample may be carry-over from other donors' samples. This chain connects TRBV19 to TRBJ1-2; D is unclear. Sequenced material: PBMCs. The CDR3 loop reads CASSSRATDGYTF. In nucleotides, the CDR3 is TGTGCCAGTAGTAGCCGGGCCACCGATGGCTACACCTTC.